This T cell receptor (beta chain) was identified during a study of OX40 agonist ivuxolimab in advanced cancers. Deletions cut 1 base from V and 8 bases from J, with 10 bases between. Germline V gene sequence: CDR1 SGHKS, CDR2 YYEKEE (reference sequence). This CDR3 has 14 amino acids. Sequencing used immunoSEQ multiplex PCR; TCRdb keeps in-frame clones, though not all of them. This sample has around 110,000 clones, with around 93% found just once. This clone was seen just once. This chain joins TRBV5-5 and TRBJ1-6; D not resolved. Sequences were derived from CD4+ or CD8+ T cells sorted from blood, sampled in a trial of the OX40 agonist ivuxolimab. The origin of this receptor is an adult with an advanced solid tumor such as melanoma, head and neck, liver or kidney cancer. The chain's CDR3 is CASSLWGADSPLHF. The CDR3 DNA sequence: TGTGCCAGCAGCTTGTGGGGAGCAGATTCACCCCTCCACTTT.